Shown below are 11 T cell receptor beta chains from a single sample sequenced in a study of T-cell memory formation after mild COVID-19. TCRdb re-derived calls from the 5' RACE reads in MiXCR, one entry per CDR3 protein. The sample lists 500,000 to 600,000 distinct CDR3 sequences, more than 15% occurring once. The specimen sequenced was PBMCs or a T cell subset sorted from them (not recorded which). Receptor source: an adult woman who had mild COVID-19 (a few samples of this study predate the infection). Cell type and time point are not known.

The chain recombines TRBV6-1 with TRBJ2-5, with D possibly called TRBD1 or TRBD2 (5 bases each). The germline V gene has CDR1 MNHNS and CDR2 SASEGT. V lost 0 bases and J 7 bases, leaving 15 bases between the germline ends. The CDR3 extends over 15 amino acids. CDR3 in amino acids: CASSEAGTDRGTQYF. The CDR3 region has the DNA TGTGCCAGCAGTGAAGCTGGGACGGACCGAGGGACCCAGTACTTC.

This clonotype has ten or more counts. The chain combines TRBV7-2 with TRBJ1-2; D is uncertain. This CDR3 spans 13 amino acids. Germline loops: CDR1 SGHTA, CDR2 FQGNSA. The V end was cut by 5 bases, the J end by 1 base, with 8 bases between. The CDR3 sequence is CASSPGINYGYTF. The CDR3, as DNA: TGTGCCAGCAGCCCGGGAATTAACTATGGCTACACCTTC. Drawing the rest from reference TRBV7-2 and TRBJ1-2, the complete variable domain is GAGVSQSPSNKVTEKGKDVELRCDPISGHTALYWYRQSLGQGLEFLIYFQGNSAPDKSGLPSDRFSAERTGGSVSTLTIQRTQQEDSAVYLCASSPGINYGYTFGSGTRLTVV.

This clonotype was seen many times. The chain employs TRBV5-1 and TRBJ2-1; D might be TRBD2 (6 bases). Trimming took off 0 bases at V and 8 bases at J, with 18 bases between the two ends. Looked up from germline, CDR1 is SGHRS and CDR2 is YFSETQ. This CDR3 has 16 amino acids. Written as DNA, the CDR3 is TGCGCCAGCAGCTTGGAATTGACTAGTTATGTAGATGAGCAGTTCTTC. Its translation: CASSLELTSYVDEQFF.

CDR3 loop: CASSRPVCEQYF. The CDR3 nucleotides are TGCGCCAGCAGTCGGCCGGTTTGCGAGCAGTACTTC. This sequence joins TRBV23-1 and TRBJ2-7; no clear D gene. TRBV23-1 is noted as an ORF with a role that remains uncertain. The CDR3 totals 12 residues. Trimming pared 4 bases from V and 6 bases from J, leaving 10 bases between.

The V call is TRBV2, the J call TRBJ1-5, with 8 bases identical to TRBD1. The CDR3 has 15 residues. The germline V gene has CDR1 SNHLY and CDR2 FYNNEI. V lost 7 bases, J lost 9 bases, and 14 bases stayed unmatched. CDR3 in DNA: TGTGCCAGCATAGCCAGGGGGCTCGGTTTGGGGCCCCAGCATTTT. This gives the protein CASIARGLGLGPQHF.

V and J are TRBV27 and TRBJ2-7, with TRBD2 matching over 10 bases. The junction had 13 bases not matched to a gene; V was cut back by 2 bases and J by 3 bases. This CDR3 region has 18 residues. Germline loops: CDR1 MNHEY, CDR2 SMNVEV (reference sequence). CDR3 sequence: CASSLRRLAGVPGYEQYF. The CDR3 nucleotides are TGTGCCAGCAGTTTACGGCGGCTAGCGGGAGTTCCGGGCTACGAGCAGTACTTC.

This clonotype occurred a few times. The chain employs TRBV7-2 and TRBJ1-5; D is possibly TRBD1 (6 bases). From germline, CDR1 is SGHTA and CDR2 FQGNSA. Trimming stripped 4 bases from V and 4 bases from J, with 11 bases between. The CDR3 runs 14 residues. The CDR3 reads CASSSGQKNQPQHF. CDR3 sequence (DNA): TGTGCCAGCAGCTCCGGACAGAAAAATCAGCCCCAGCATTTT.

A single count supports this clonotype. The genes are TRBV24-1 and TRBJ1-1; D call uncertain. This CDR3 region has 13 residues. Germline values: CDR1 KGHDR, CDR2 SFDVKD. Trimming removed 3 bases at V and 5 bases at J, with 9 bases between. The CDR3 protein is CATSDVGRTEAFF. In DNA form, the CDR3 reads TGTGCCACCAGTGATGTCGGTCGGACTGAAGCTTTCTTT.

This clonotype was picked up a small number of times. V usage is TRBV29-1 and J usage is TRBJ1-2; no definite D call. Germline V gene lookup returns CDR1 SQVTM and CDR2 ANQGSEA. This CDR3 is built from 12 residues. CDR3 bases: TGCACCACATATGGGTACAACTCCGGCTACACCTTC. It encodes CTTYGYNSGYTF.

The gene calls are TRBV3-1 and TRBJ2-7, with D perhaps TRBD1 (6 bases). In germline, CDR1 is LGHDT, CDR2 YNNKEL (reference sequence). The CDR3 has 16 amino acids. The V gene lost 6 bases and the J gene lost 3 bases, with 21 bases spanning the gap. The DNA of the CDR3 is TGTGCCAGCAGTCCTACTATGGGGGCGGTGATCTACGAGCAGTACTTC. Translated: CASSPTMGAVIYEQYF.

The chain carries TRBV7-2 and TRBJ2-2; D remains unclear. The CDR3 loop spans 14 amino acids. From germline, CDR1 is SGHTA and CDR2 FQGNSA. V lost 1 base, J lost 4 bases, and 7 bases lay in between. CDR3 sequence (DNA): TGTGCCAGCAGCTTAGTAGGGATCACCGGGGAGCTGTTTTTT. Translated: CASSLVGITGELFF. The variable domain in full, completed from reference TRBV7-2 and TRBJ2-2, reads GAGVSQSPSNKVTEKGKDVELRCDPISGHTALYWYRQSLGQGLEFLIYFQGNSAPDKSGLPSDRFSAERTGGSVSTLTIQRTQQEDSAVYLCASSLVGITGELFFGEGSRLTVL.